This T cell receptor beta chain was documented in a study of blood T cell repertoires in COVID-19. In the study overall: The United States, Italy and Spain provided the acute and convalescent COVID-19 samples. PBMCs, B-cell-depleted T cells, or T cells were the source of the cDNA or gDNA that made up the material.

Sequencing used immunoSEQ multiplex PCR; TCRdb keeps in-frame clones, though not all of them. The table records about 200,000 clones, approximately 84% of them present only once. The CDR3 contains 14 residues. V lost 2 bases to trimming and J lost 0 bases, with 5 bases between them. Germline lookup yields CDR1 SNHLY and CDR2 FYNNEI. Input material: peripheral blood. This TCR derives from a human donor with acute or convalescent COVID-19. The donor label of this sample is uncertain. This chain uses TRBV2 with TRBJ1-5; D not resolved. The CDR3 DNA follows: TGTGCCAGCAGTGAAATAGATAGCAATCAGCCCCAGCATTTT. Its protein is CASSEIDSNQPQHF.